A single sample is the source of the 4 T cell receptor beta chains below, sequenced in a study of T cells in Graves' hyperthyroidism and ophthalmopathy. Researchers amplified the TCR beta CDR3 regions from RNA transcripts. TCR CDR3 regions were first amplified by RT-PCR with HTBI primers. TCRdb redid the calling of the multiplex PCR reads with MiXCR, one entry per CDR3 protein. The data hold roughly 300,000 distinct CDR3 sequences, with about 15% observed a single time. The sequenced sample was blood. These receptors all stem from a woman aged 25 to 39 with Graves' hyperthyroidism.

This clonotype was seen many times. This chain connects TRBV28 to TRBJ1-5, with D possibly TRBD1 on 5 matching bases. The V end was cut by 5 bases, the J end by 7 bases, with 24 bases between. The CDR3 is 17 amino acids. From germline, CDR1 is MDHEN and CDR2 SYDVKM. The CDR3 DNA sequence: TGTGCCAGCAGTCCCCTTCGTTCGGCCCAGAACAGGCAGCCCCAGCATTTT. Protein product: CASSPLRSAQNRQPQHF.

V usage is TRBV9 and J usage is TRBJ2-3; 7 nucleotides agree with TRBD2. The J segment lost 2 bases and the V segment lost 0 bases, leaving 6 bases of the junction unmatched. This CDR3 has 16 residues. Germline V gene lookup returns CDR1 SGDLS and CDR2 YYNGEE. CDR3 in DNA: TGTGCCAGCAGCGTAGGACCCGGGGGGAACACAGATACGCAGTATTTT. Translating it yields CASSVGPGGNTDTQYF.

V and J are TRBV6-5 and TRBJ1-2; D gene ambiguous. Trimming took 4 bases from V and 8 from J, leaving 14 bases between them. The CDR3 extends over 13 amino acids. Per the germline V gene, CDR1 is MNHEY and CDR2 is SVGAGI. Written as DNA, the CDR3 is TGTGCCAGCAGTTCTTGGACTAGCGGGGGCTACACCTTC. Protein: CASSSWTSGGYTF.

This clonotype was seen many times. The chain has TRBV28 and TRBJ1-2; perhaps TRBD1 as D (5 bases). The V gene's germline CDR1 is MDHEN and CDR2 SYDVKM. The CDR3 runs 12 residues. Trimming removed 2 bases from V and 7 bases from J, with 8 bases in between. CDR3 DNA: TGTGCCAGCAGTTTAGATAGGGGTGGCTACACCTTC. Translated, it gives CASSLDRGGYTF.